This T cell receptor beta chain was obtained from a study of Ad26.COV2.S vaccination and SARS-CoV-2 variants. Clones were sequenced by immunoSEQ multiplex PCR, and TCRdb holds only the in-frame ones, with some missing. The table lists approximately 140,000 clones, 80% to 90% of them singletons. Germline CDR1 and CDR2: SNHLY and FYNNEI. V lost 6 bases and J 6 bases, leaving 14 bases between the germline ends. The CDR3 spans 13 residues. This clone was recorded a few times. The sequenced sample was peripheral blood, obtained after recovery from COVID-19. The sequence was obtained from a human donor who had recovered from COVID-19. The chain combines TRBV2 with TRBJ1-1, with D tentatively TRBD1 (5 bases). The CDR3 DNA follows: TGTGCCAGCAGGCTCGACCAGGGACCTGAAGCTTTCTTT. The encoded protein is CASRLDQGPEAFF.